These 16 T cell receptor beta chains were all obtained from the same sample, sequenced in a study of T cell responses to AZD1222 COVID-19 vaccine (dated by TCRdb to the early 2020s). What this sample's time point label stands for: sample from adult after SARS-CoV-2 infection, after symptom onset. Library preparation used the immunoSEQ multiplex PCR assay. As stored in TCRdb, this immuneACCESS dataset retains in-frame rearrangements with V and J assigned. A fraction of the clones does not appear; measured against another copy, unresolved V genes explain less than half of the discrepancy, and the remainder lacks a known reason. The sample table contains 110,000 to 150,000 clones; only one count was recorded for 90% to 95% of them. Together, the top ten hold less than 15% of the sample. Source: peripheral blood, taken after recovery from COVID-19. The receptors shown here come from an adult who had recovered from COVID-19.

The V call is TRBV28, the J call TRBJ1-2; TRBD1 might be the D (5 bases). Trimming removed 5 bases at V and 3 bases at J, with 7 bases between. Germline CDR1 and CDR2: MDHEN and SYDVKM. This CDR3 contains 12 residues. The CDR3 DNA reads as TGTGCCAGCAGTGGGGGGTACTATGGCTACACCTTC. Translation gives CASSGGYYGYTF.

CDR3 sequence reads: CASSSHPPGNTEAFF. DNA of the CDR3: TGTGCCAGCAGTTCCCATCCCCCCGGGAACACTGAAGCTTTCTTT. The chain carries TRBV28 and TRBJ1-1; no reliable D call. V was clipped by 4 bases and J by 1 base, with 13 bases between them. This CDR3 has 15 amino acids. The germline CDR1 and CDR2 sequences are MDHEN and SYDVKM. The entire variable domain, with the rest obtained from reference TRBV28 and TRBJ1-1, is as follows: DVKVTQSSRYLVKRTGEKVFLECVQDMDHENMFWYRQDPGLGLRLIYFSYDVKMKEKGDIPEGYSVSREKKERFSLILESASTNQTSMYLCASSSHPPGNTEAFFGQGTRLTVV.

The J gene is TRBJ1-2, the V gene TRBV19; TRBD1 might be the D (5 bases). With 4 bases removed from V and 2 bases from J, the gap between germline ends came to 17 bases. CDR1 and CDR2 from the germline V gene are LNHDA and SQIVND (reference sequence). The CDR3 is 16 residues long. This CDR3 is CASSTLGRRGNYGYTF. CDR3 DNA: TGTGCCAGTAGTACTCTCGGGCGGAGGGGCAACTATGGCTACACCTTC. The full variable domain, with the rest looked up from reference TRBV19 and TRBJ1-2, is DGGITQSPKYLFRKEGQNVTLSCEQNLNHDAMYWYRQDPGQGLRLIYYSQIVNDFQKGDIAEGYSVSREKKESFPLTVTSAQKNPTAFYLCASSTLGRRGNYGYTFGSGTRLTVV.

This clone showed up just once. The rearrangement uses TRBV28 and TRBJ1-1, with 10 bases that match TRBD1. Germline trimming cut 5 bases from V and 7 bases from J; bases unmatched to any gene: 13. Germline CDR1 is MDHEN and CDR2 is SYDVKM. This CDR3 region has 16 residues. As DNA, the CDR3 is TGTGCCAGCAGTACCCGGACAGGGGGGGCTCTTTATGAAGCTTTCTTT. Translating gives CASSTRTGGALYEAFF.

V is TRBV28 and J is TRBJ2-2, with D tentatively TRBD1 (5 bases). The CDR3 is 22 amino acids. Trimming removed 5 bases from V and 1 base from J, with 32 bases in between. Germline loops: CDR1 MDHEN, CDR2 SYDVKM. The CDR3 loop reads CASSPLPSRKGPGQGNTGELFF. The CDR3 region has the DNA TGTGCCAGCAGTCCCTTACCGTCCCGGAAGGGCCCCGGGCAGGGGAACACCGGGGAGCTGTTTTTT.

The chain joins TRBV5-5 to TRBJ2-5; D could derive from TRBD1 or TRBD2 (6 bases each). Per germline, CDR1 SGHKS and CDR2 YYEKEE (reference sequence). Deletions cut 2 bases from V and 1 base from J, with 15 bases between. The length of the CDR3 is 16 residues. The CDR3 bases are TGTGCCAGCAGCTTCCATTACGAGGGGGGCCAAGAGACCCAGTACTTC. Translation gives CASSFHYEGGQETQYF. The full variable domain, in which reference TRBV5-5 and TRBJ2-5 provide the parts outside the CDR3, is DAGVTQSPTHLIKTRGQQVTLRCSPISGHKSVSWYQQVLGQGPQFIFQYYEKEERGRGNFPDRFSARQFPNYSSELNVNALLLGDSALYLCASSFHYEGGQETQYFGPGTRLLVL.

The J gene is TRBJ1-6, the V gene TRBV19; D possibly corresponds to TRBD1 (6 bases). V was cut by 5 bases and J by 0 bases, with 11 bases left in between. Per germline, CDR1 LNHDA and CDR2 SQIVND (reference sequence). The CDR3 is 16 residues long. The CDR3 region is CASSYDRSSYNSPLHF. The DNA of the CDR3 is TGTGCCAGTAGTTACGACAGGAGCTCCTATAATTCACCCCTCCACTTT.

The chain carries TRBV14 and TRBJ2-1, with 10 bases aligning to TRBD2. The J segment lost 4 bases and the V segment lost 5 bases, leaving 2 bases of the junction unmatched. Germline V gene sequence: CDR1 SGHDN, CDR2 FVKESK. The CDR3 spans 14 residues. The DNA for the CDR3 is TGTGCCAGCAGCAAGACTAGCGGGTACAATGAGCAGTTCTTC. Translating it yields CASSKTSGYNEQFF.

The CDR3 DNA reads TGTGCCAGCAGCCTCTTCGGGGTCAATGAGCAGTTCTTC. The encoded protein is CASSLFGVNEQFF. The chain has TRBV11-1 and TRBJ2-1, with TRBD2 as a possible D gene (5 bases). The CDR3 is made up of 13 amino acids. The germline V gene encodes CDR1 SGHAT and CDR2 FQDESV (reference sequence). Trimming cost V 5 bases and J 6 bases, with 11 bases left between them.

The chain is built from TRBV2 and TRBJ2-2; no firm D call. V was trimmed by 8 bases and J by 7 bases, leaving 17 bases between them. Germline lookup yields CDR1 SNHLY and CDR2 FYNNEI. The CDR3 spans 14 residues. CDR3: CASQPGWSNGELFF. The CDR3 DNA reads as TGTGCCAGCCAACCCGGGTGGTCGAACGGGGAGCTGTTTTTT.

The chain recombines TRBV27 with TRBJ1-1; TRBD1 might be the D (5 bases). The V gene's germline CDR1 is MNHEY and CDR2 SMNVEV (reference sequence). The CDR3 sequence is 11 residues long. Trimming pared 5 bases from V and 8 bases from J, leaving 9 bases between. The CDR3 DNA sequence: TGTGCCAGCAGTGGGACTAGGGAAGCTTTCTTT. Its translation: CASSGTREAFF.

The chain carries TRBV3-1 (or the pseudogene TRBV3-2) and TRBJ1-5; weak D call: TRBD1 (5 bases). CDR3 length equals 16 residues. Trimming took 1 base from V and 5 from J, leaving 15 bases between them. Per germline, CDR1 LGHDT and CDR2 YNNKEL (reference sequence). CDR3 loop: CASSQAGGRGDQPQHF. The CDR3 DNA reads as TGTGCCAGCAGCCAAGCCGGGGGAAGGGGCGATCAGCCCCAGCATTTT.

The genes are TRBV7-8 and TRBJ2-7, with a weak D call TRBD2 (6 bases). This CDR3 comprises 16 residues. V was shortened by 2 bases and J by 5 bases, with 19 bases between the two germline ends. CDR1 is SGHVS and CDR2 is FQNEAQ in the germline V gene. The DNA of the CDR3 is TGTGCCAGCAGCTTAAGACGGCGGGATCCTACCCACGAGCAGTACTTC. Residues: CASSLRRRDPTHEQYF.

This chain links TRBV4-1 with TRBJ2-4; D possibly corresponds to TRBD1 (5 bases). V lost 7 bases and J lost 7, with 23 bases in between. Germline V gene lookup returns CDR1 MGHRA and CDR2 YSYEKL. This CDR3 is built from 16 residues. The CDR3 spells CASTTAGRMSGNIQYF. The CDR3 DNA reads TGCGCCAGCACCACGGCTGGACGGATGTCAGGGAACATTCAGTACTTC.

This rearrangement joins TRBV13 to TRBJ1-2; D ambiguous. V lost 4 bases to trimming and J lost 1 base, with 10 bases between them. The CDR3 covers 14 residues. Germline-derived CDR1 and CDR2 are PRHDT and FYEKMQ (reference sequence). The CDR3 sequence: CASSSRTVNYGYTF. In DNA, the CDR3 is TGTGCCAGCAGCTCCCGGACGGTTAACTATGGCTACACCTTC.

This chain links TRBV3-1 (or the pseudogene TRBV3-2) with TRBJ1-4; 10 nucleotides agree with TRBD1. The CDR3 has 14 amino acids. The germline V gene encodes CDR1 LGHDT and CDR2 YNNKEL (reference sequence). V lost 5 bases, J lost 8 bases, and 5 bases stayed unmatched. The chain's CDR3 is CASSSGQGWEKLFF. CDR3 DNA sequence: TGTGCCAGCAGCTCGGGACAGGGGTGGGAAAAACTGTTTTTT.